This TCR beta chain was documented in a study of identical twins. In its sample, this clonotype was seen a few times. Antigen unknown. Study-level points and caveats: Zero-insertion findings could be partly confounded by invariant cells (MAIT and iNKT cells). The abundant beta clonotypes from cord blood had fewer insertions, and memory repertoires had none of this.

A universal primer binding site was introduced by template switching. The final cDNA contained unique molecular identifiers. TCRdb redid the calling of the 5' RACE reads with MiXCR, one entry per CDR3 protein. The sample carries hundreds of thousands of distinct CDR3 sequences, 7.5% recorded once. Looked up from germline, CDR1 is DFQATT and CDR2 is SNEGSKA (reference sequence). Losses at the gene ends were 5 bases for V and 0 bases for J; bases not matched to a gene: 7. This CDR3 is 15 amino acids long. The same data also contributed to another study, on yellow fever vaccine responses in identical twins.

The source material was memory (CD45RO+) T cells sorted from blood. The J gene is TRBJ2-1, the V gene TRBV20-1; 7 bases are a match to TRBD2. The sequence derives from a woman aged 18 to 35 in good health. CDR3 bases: TGCAGTGCTTCCAAGGGCGGGAGCTCCTACAATGAGCAGTTCTTC. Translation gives CSASKGGSSYNEQFF.